This TCR beta chain comes out of a study of cytomegalovirus exposure and HLA in healthy donors. Study-wide background: When 350 to 400 donors were genotyped, around 77% of them were found to fall in the Caucasian-associated ancestry cluster. Points from the study as a whole: Previously analyzed data showed that most TCR beta V segments were productive at a frequency of about 87% or about 30%. Accurate prediction of HLA-A and HLA-B alleles (for most subjects) was reportedly achieved from TCR beta sequences.

To note about this clone: Antigen unknown.

Both 60 Vbeta primers and 13 Jbeta primers went into the PCR. Source study methods: Later work found 80 million or so unique TCR beta chains, with roughly 11 million shared. The method was immunoSEQ multiplex PCR; TCRdb's version includes in-frame clones alone and lacks a portion of them. The V and J calls and clone size come from that table; D and trimming were worked out from the DNA. The data contain 98,000 or so clones, around 80% of them seen just once; the ten biggest clones take up approximately 1.5%. Germline assignment: CDR1 SGHTA and CDR2 FQGTGA. The CDR3 extends over 14 amino acids. Specimen: PBMCs. The rearrangement uses TRBV7-3 and TRBJ2-5, with a tentative D call TRBD2 (7 bases). Near its end, the DNA agrees better with TRBJ2-7, so the J call may be wrong. The clonotype comes from a woman aged 40 to 49 in good health and CMV-seronegative. The CDR3 nucleotides read TGTGCCAGCAGCCCGGGGGGCGGGAAATACGAGCAGTACTTC. Amino acids: CASSPGGGKYEQYF.